The 15 T cell receptor beta chains below all came from one sample that was sequenced in a study of T cells in Graves' hyperthyroidism and ophthalmopathy. RNA transcripts were the template for amplifying TCR beta CDR3 regions. HTBI primers were the set used in a first-round RT-PCR of the TCR CDR3. A single record per CDR3 protein comes from TCRdb applying MiXCR to the multiplex PCR reads. This table holds about 840,000 distinct CDR3 sequences, roughly 37% found once. The material sequenced was blood. The receptors come from a young man with Graves' hyperthyroidism.

This clonotype has only a few counts. J is TRBJ2-5 and V is TRBV2, with TRBD2 as a possible D gene (6 bases). The CDR3 spans 14 residues. V was shortened by 0 bases and J by 5 bases, with 10 bases between the two germline ends. Per germline, CDR1 SNHLY and CDR2 FYNNEI. CDR3 region: CASSEAGGWETQYF. DNA of the CDR3: TGTGCCAGCAGTGAAGCGGGGGGATGGGAGACCCAGTACTTC.

This clonotype was counted only a few times. V is TRBV5-1 and J is TRBJ1-1, with D hard to call. CDR3 length: 14 amino acids. The ends were cut back, 4 bases at V and 4 bases at J, with 14 bases in the middle. Germline V CDR1 and CDR2: SGHRS, YFSETQ. The CDR3 loop reads CASSPGVGPTEAFF. The CDR3 DNA reads as TGCGCCAGCAGCCCTGGGGTAGGGCCCACTGAAGCTTTCTTT.

This clonotype occurred a few times. The chain couples TRBV12-3 or TRBV12-4 to TRBJ1-5, with D uncertain. CDR3 length: 15 amino acids. The V and J ends lost 6 bases and 3 bases respectively, with 15 bases between them. CDR3 DNA: TGTGCCAGCAGCCCGGGCGGCAGGTACAATCAGCCCCAGCATTTT. It is translated as CASSPGGRYNQPQHF.

The chain combines TRBV6-5 with TRBJ1-6; 10 bases fit TRBD1. J lost 8 bases, V lost 7 bases, and 2 bases had no gene match. This CDR3 has 13 residues. Germline V gives CDR1 MNHEY, CDR2 SVGAGI. The CDR3, as DNA: TGTGCCAGCAAAGGACAGGGGGATTCACCCCTCCACTTT. Amino acids: CASKGQGDSPLHF.

CDR3 in amino acids: CASSLIAGVNTEAFF. The CDR3, as DNA: TGTGCCAGCAGTTTGATAGCTGGGGTGAACACTGAAGCTTTCTTT. The chain is built from TRBV12-3 or TRBV12-4 and TRBJ1-1; no definite D call. Deletions cut 3 bases from V and 0 bases from J, with 11 bases between. This CDR3 comprises 15 residues.

This clonotype was detected many times. This chain connects TRBV7-9 to TRBJ1-2, with 7 bases aligning to TRBD1. This CDR3 is 14 amino acids long. Per the germline V gene, CDR1 is SEHNR and CDR2 is FQNEAQ (reference sequence). V lost 5 bases and J lost 3; bases outside the gene matches: 6. The CDR3 spells CASSRDRQYYGYTF. The DNA of the CDR3 is TGTGCCAGCAGCCGGGACAGACAGTACTATGGCTACACCTTC.

The genes are TRBV15 and TRBJ1-3; TRBD1 might be the D (5 bases). This CDR3 has 17 residues. V lost 0 bases, J lost 4 bases, and 16 bases lay in between. Germline loops: CDR1 LNHNV, CDR2 YYDKDF (reference sequence). The CDR3 nucleotides read TGTGCCACCAGCAGAGAGGCTAGCGGGACGGCAGGAAACACCATATATTTT. This gives the protein CATSREASGTAGNTIYF.

Comments on this clonotype: A much larger clone differs by one base, so this may be a read error. V and J are TRBV5-1 and TRBJ2-6; weak D call: TRBD2 (5 bases). The CDR3 loop spans 14 amino acids. V lost 6 bases, J lost 2 bases, and 9 bases lay in between. In germline, CDR1 is SGHRS, CDR2 YFSETQ. The CDR3 region is CASIPSPGANVLTF. The CDR3 nucleotides read TGCGCCAGCATTCCTAGCCCTGGGGCCAACGTCCTGACTTTC.

Worth noting for this clonotype: Being one base from a much bigger clone, this may be a read error. The chain uses TRBV7-9 and TRBJ1-1; D is unclear. The CDR3 is 14 residues long. The germline CDR1 and CDR2 sequences are SEHNR and FQNEAQ (reference sequence). Between the trimmed V and J ends, which lost 1 base and 4 bases, there was a span of 10 bases. For the CDR3, the DNA is TGTGCCAGCAGCTTAGAGCTACCGAGCACTGAAGCTTTCTTT. This codes for CASSLELPSTEAFF.

For this clonotype: This sequence may be a read error, since a much larger clone differs from it by one base. The chain joins TRBV5-1 to TRBJ1-1; TRBD1 agrees at 7 bases. Germline CDR1 and CDR2: SGHRS and YFSETQ. This CDR3 is 14 amino acids long. The ends lost 2 bases at V and 5 bases at J; junction bases unmatched: 6. DNA for the CDR3: TGCGCCAGCAGCTTTGGGACAGTTGGTACTGAAGCTTTCTTT. This gives the protein CASSFGTVGTEAFF.

The V call is TRBV13, the J call TRBJ2-7; tentatively, D is TRBD2 (6 bases). CDR3 length: 15 residues. CDR1 and CDR2 (germline): PRHDT, FYEKMQ (reference sequence). The germline V and J ends were trimmed by 3 bases and 3 bases, with 15 bases remaining between them. CDR3 sequence: CASSLGTHTVYEQYF. In nucleotides, the CDR3 is TGTGCCAGCAGCTTGGGGACTCACACTGTCTACGAGCAGTACTTC. The whole variable domain, filled in from reference TRBV13 and TRBJ2-7, reads AAGVIQSPRHLIKEKRETATLKCYPIPRHDTVYWYQQGPGQDPQFLISFYEKMQSDKGSIPDRFSAQQFSDYHSELNMSSLELGDSALYFCASSLGTHTVYEQYFGPGTRLTVT.

The chain carries TRBV4-1 and TRBJ2-7; D is uncertain. The germline V and J ends were trimmed by 1 base and 2 bases, with 9 bases remaining between them. Germline V gene lookup returns CDR1 MGHRA and CDR2 YSYEKL. The CDR3 covers 14 residues. As DNA, the CDR3 is TGCGCCAGCAGCCAAGGGCCTGGGACCTACGAGCAGTACTTC. It is translated as CASSQGPGTYEQYF.

This clonotype occurred many times. This CDR3 reads CSALAGQETQYF. CDR3 DNA: TGCAGTGCTTTAGCAGGCCAAGAGACCCAGTACTTC. The chain couples TRBV20-1 to TRBJ2-5; D gene ambiguous. The germline V gene encodes CDR1 DFQATT and CDR2 SNEGSKA (reference sequence). The CDR3 is 12 residues long. Trimming stripped 5 bases from V and 1 base from J, with 8 bases between.

This clonotype was observed many times. The V and J genes are TRBV29-1 and TRBJ1-3; D unresolved. The CDR3 extends over 11 amino acids. Between the trimmed V and J ends, which lost 6 bases and 2 bases, there was a span of 5 bases. The germline V gene encodes CDR1 SQVTM and CDR2 ANQGSEA. The CDR3 DNA reads as TGCAGCGTCCCTACTGGAAACACCATATATTTT. Translating gives CSVPTGNTIYF.

This clonotype was seen repeatedly, ten times or more. V usage is TRBV10-3 and J usage is TRBJ2-7; TRBD2 is a possible D gene (6 bases). Germline lookup yields CDR1 ENHRY and CDR2 SYGVKD. V shed 8 bases and J shed 5 bases, with 13 bases lying between them. CDR3 size: 12 residues. The chain's CDR3 is CAIGGTANEQYF. The CDR3 bases are TGTGCCATCGGCGGGACCGCGAACGAGCAGTACTTC.